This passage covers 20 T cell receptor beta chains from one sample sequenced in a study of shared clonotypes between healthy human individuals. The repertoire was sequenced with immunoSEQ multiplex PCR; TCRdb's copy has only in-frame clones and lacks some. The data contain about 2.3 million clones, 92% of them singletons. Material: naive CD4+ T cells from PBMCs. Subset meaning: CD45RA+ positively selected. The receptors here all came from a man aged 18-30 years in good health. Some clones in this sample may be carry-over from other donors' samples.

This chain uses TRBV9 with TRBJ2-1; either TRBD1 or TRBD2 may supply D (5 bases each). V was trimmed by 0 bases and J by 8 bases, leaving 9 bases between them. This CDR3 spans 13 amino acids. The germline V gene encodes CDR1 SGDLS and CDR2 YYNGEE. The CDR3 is CASSVVLGDEQFF. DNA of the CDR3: TGTGCCAGCAGCGTAGTTTTGGGGGATGAGCAGTTCTTC.

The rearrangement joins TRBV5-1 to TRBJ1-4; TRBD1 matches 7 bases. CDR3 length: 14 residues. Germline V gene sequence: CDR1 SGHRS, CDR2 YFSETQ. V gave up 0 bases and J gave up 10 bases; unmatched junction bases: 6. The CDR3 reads CASSLVPGGGKLFF. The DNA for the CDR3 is TGCGCCAGCAGCTTGGTTCCAGGGGGAGGAAAACTGTTTTTT. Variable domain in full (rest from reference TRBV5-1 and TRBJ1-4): KAGVTQTPRYLIKTRGQQVTLSCSPISGHRSVSWYQQTPGQGLQFLFEYFSETQRNKGNFPGRFSGRQFSNSRSEMNVSTLELGDSALYLCASSLVPGGGKLFFGSGTQLSVL.

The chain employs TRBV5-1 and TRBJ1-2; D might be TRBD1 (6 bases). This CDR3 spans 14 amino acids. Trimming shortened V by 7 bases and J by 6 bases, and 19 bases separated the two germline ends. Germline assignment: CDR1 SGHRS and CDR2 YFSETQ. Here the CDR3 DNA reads TGCGCCAGCTCGCCCGGGGGGCCTGGGGATGGCTACACCTTC. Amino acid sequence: CASSPGGPGDGYTF.

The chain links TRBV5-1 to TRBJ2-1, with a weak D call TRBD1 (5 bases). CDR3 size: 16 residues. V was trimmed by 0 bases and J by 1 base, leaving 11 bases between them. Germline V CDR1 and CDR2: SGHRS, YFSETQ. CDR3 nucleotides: TGCGCCAGCAGCTTGGTCGTGGGGCCATCCTACAATGAGCAGTTCTTC. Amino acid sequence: CASSLVVGPSYNEQFF. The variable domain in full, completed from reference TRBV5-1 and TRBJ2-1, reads KAGVTQTPRYLIKTRGQQVTLSCSPISGHRSVSWYQQTPGQGLQFLFEYFSETQRNKGNFPGRFSGRQFSNSRSEMNVSTLELGDSALYLCASSLVVGPSYNEQFFGPGTRLTVL.

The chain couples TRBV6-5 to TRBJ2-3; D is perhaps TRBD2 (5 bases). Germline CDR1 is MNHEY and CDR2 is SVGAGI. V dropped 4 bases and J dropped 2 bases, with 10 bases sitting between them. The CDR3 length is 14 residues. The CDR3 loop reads CASSSWGATDTQYF. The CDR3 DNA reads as TGTGCCAGCAGTTCCTGGGGAGCCACAGATACGCAGTATTTT.

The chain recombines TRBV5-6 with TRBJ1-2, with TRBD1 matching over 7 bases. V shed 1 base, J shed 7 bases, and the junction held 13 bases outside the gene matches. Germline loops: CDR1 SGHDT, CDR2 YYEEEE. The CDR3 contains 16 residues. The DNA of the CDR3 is TGTGCCAGCAGCTTGTTCGGGCAGGGGGATAGAGGTGGCTACACCTTC. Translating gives CASSLFGQGDRGGYTF. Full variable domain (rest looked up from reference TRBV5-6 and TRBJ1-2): DAGVTQSPTHLIKTRGQQVTLRCSPKSGHDTVSWYQQALGQGPQFIFQYYEEEERQRGNFPDRFSGHQFPNYSSELNVNALLLGDSALYLCASSLFGQGDRGGYTFGSGTRLTVV.

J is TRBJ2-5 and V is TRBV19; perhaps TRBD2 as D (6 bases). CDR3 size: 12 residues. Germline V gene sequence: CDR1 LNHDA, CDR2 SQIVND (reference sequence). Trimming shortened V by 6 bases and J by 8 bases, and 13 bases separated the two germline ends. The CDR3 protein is CASRDPGDTQYF. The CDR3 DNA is TGTGCCAGTAGAGACCCGGGGGATACCCAGTACTTC.

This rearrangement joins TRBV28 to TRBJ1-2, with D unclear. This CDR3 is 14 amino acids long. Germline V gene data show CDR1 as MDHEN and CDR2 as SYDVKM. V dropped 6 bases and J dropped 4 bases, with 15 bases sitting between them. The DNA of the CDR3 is TGTGCCAGCAGCAAAGGACCCGGTATCTATGGCTACACCTTC. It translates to CASSKGPGIYGYTF.

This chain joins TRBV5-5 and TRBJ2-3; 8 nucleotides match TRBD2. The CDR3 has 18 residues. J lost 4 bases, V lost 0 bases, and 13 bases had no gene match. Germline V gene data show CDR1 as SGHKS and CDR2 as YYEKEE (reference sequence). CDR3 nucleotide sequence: TGTGCCAGCAGCTTGGAGTGGGTACGGGAGGGCCGGTCAGATACGCAGTATTTT. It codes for CASSLEWVREGRSDTQYF.

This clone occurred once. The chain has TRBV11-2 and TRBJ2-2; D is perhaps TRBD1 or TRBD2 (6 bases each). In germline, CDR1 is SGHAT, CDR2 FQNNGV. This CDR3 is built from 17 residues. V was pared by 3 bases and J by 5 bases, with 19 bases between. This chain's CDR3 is CASSFGLRGLGTGELFF. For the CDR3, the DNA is TGTGCCAGCAGCTTCGGCCTCAGGGGACTGGGTACCGGGGAGCTGTTTTTT.

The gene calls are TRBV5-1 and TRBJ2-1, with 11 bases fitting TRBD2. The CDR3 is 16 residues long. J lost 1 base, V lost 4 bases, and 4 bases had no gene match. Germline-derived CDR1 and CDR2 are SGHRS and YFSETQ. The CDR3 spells CASSGLAGASYNEQFF. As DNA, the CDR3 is TGCGCCAGCAGCGGACTAGCGGGCGCTTCCTACAATGAGCAGTTCTTC. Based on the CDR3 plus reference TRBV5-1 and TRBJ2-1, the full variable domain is KAGVTQTPRYLIKTRGQQVTLSCSPISGHRSVSWYQQTPGQGLQFLFEYFSETQRNKGNFPGRFSGRQFSNSRSEMNVSTLELGDSALYLCASSGLAGASYNEQFFGPGTRLTVL.

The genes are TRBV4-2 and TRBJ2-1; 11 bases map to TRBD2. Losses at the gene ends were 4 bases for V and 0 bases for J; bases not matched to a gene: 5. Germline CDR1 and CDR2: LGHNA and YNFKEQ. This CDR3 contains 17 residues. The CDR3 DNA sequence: TGTGCCAGCAGCCCCTCCGGGACTAGCGGCTCCTACAATGAGCAGTTCTTC. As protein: CASSPSGTSGSYNEQFF.

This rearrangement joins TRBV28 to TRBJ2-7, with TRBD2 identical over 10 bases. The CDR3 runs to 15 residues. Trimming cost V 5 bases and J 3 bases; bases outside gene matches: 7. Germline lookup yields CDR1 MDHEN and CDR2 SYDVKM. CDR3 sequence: CASSHGTSVFYEQYF. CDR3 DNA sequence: TGTGCCAGCAGTCATGGGACTAGCGTCTTCTACGAGCAGTACTTC.

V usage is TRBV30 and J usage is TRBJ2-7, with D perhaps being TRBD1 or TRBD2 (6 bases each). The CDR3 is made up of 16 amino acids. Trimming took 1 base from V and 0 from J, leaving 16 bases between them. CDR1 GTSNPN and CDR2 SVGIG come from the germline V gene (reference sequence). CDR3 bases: TGTGCCTGGAGTGCCCTTCTCGGGGGCAGCTCCTACGAGCAGTACTTC. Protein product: CAWSALLGGSSYEQYF. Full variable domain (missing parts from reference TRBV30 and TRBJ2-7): SQTIHQWPATLVQPVGSPLSLECTVEGTSNPNLYWYRQAAGRGLQLLFYSVGIGQISSEVPQNLSASRPQDRQFILSSKKLLLSDSGFYLCAWSALLGGSSYEQYFGPGTRLTVT.

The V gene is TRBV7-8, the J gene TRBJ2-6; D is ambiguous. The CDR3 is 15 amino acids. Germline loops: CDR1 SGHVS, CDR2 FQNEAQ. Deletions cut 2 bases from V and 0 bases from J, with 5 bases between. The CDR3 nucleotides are TGTGCCAGCAGCTTACCCTTCTCTGGGGCCAACGTCCTGACTTTC. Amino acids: CASSLPFSGANVLTF.

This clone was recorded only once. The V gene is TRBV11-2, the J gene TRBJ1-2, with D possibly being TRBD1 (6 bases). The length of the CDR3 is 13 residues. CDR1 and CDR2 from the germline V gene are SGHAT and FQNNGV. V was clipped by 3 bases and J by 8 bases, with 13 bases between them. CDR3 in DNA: TGTGCCAGCAGCTTTGGGGGGCGCGGAGGCTACACCTTC. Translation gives CASSFGGRGGYTF.

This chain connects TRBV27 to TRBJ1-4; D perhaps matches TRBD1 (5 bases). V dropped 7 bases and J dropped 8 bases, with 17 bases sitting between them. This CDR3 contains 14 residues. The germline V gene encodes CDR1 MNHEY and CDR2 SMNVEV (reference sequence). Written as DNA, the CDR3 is TGTGCCAGCAAAACCGGGGCAGCGGGGGAAAAACTGTTTTTT. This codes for CASKTGAAGEKLFF.

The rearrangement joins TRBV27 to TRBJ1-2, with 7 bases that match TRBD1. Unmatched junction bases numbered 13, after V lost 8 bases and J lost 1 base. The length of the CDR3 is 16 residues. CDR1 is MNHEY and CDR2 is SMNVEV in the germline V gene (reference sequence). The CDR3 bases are TGTGCCAGCTCACTATACAGGGGAGGGGTTAACTATGGCTACACCTTC. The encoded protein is CASSLYRGGVNYGYTF.

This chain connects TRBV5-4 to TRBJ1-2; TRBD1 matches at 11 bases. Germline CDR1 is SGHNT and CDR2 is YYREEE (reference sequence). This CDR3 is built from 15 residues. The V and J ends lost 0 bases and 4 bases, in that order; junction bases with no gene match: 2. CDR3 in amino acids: CASSLEDRGLYGYTF. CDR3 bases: TGTGCCAGCAGCTTGGAGGACAGGGGGCTCTATGGCTACACCTTC. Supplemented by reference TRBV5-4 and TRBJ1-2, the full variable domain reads ETGVTQSPTHLIKTRGQQVTLRCSSQSGHNTVSWYQQALGQGPQFIFQYYREEENGRGNFPPRFSGLQFPNYSSELNVNALELDDSALYLCASSLEDRGLYGYTFGSGTRLTVV.

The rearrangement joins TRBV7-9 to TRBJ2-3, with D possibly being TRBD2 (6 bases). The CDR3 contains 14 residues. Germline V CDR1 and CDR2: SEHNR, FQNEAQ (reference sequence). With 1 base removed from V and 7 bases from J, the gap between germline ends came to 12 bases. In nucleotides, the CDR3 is TGTGCCAGCAGCTTAGAGGAGGGCCGGAATACGCAGTATTTT. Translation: CASSLEEGRNTQYF.